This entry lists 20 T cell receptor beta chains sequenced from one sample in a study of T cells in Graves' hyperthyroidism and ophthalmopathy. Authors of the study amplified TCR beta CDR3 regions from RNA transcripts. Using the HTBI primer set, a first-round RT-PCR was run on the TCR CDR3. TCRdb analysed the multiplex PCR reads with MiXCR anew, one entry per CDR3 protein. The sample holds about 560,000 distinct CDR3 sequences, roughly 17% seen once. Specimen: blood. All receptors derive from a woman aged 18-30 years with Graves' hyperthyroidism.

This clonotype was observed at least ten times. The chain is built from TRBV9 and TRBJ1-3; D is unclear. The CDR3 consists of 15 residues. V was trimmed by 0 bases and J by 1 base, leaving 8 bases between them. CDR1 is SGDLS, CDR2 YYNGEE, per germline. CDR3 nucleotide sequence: TGTGCCAGCAGCGTAGGAGATGAATCTGGAAACACCATATATTTT. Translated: CASSVGDESGNTIYF.

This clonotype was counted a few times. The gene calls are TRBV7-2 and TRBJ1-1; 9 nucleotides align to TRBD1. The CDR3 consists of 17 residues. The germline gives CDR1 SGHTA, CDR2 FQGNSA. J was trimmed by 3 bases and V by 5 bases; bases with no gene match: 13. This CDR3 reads CASSRRVIQGAYTEAFF. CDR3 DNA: TGTGCCAGCAGCCGACGGGTTATACAGGGGGCATACACTGAAGCTTTCTTT.

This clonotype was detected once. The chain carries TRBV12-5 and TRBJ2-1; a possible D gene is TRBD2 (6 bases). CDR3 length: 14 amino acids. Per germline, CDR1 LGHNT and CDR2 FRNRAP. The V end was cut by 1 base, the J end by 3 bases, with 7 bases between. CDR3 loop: CASGLGGVYNEQFF. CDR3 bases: TGTGCTAGTGGTTTGGGGGGGGTCTACAATGAGCAGTTCTTC.

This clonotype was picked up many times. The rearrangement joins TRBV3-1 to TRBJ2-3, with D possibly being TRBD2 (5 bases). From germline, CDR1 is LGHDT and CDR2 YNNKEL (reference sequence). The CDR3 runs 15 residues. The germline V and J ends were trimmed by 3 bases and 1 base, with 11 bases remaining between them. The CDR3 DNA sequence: TGTGCCAGCAGCCACCCCGGGAAACGCACAGATACGCAGTATTTT. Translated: CASSHPGKRTDTQYF.

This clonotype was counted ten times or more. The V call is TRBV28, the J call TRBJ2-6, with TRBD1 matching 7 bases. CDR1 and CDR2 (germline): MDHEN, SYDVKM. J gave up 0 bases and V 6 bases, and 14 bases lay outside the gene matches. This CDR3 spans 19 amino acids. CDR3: CASSPYEGASLSGANVLTF. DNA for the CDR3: TGTGCCAGCAGCCCCTACGAGGGGGCCTCCCTCTCTGGGGCCAACGTCCTGACTTTC. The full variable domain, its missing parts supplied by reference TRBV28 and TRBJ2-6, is DVKVTQSSRYLVKRTGEKVFLECVQDMDHENMFWYRQDPGLGLRLIYFSYDVKMKEKGDIPEGYSVSREKKERFSLILESASTNQTSMYLCASSPYEGASLSGANVLTFGAGSRLTVL.

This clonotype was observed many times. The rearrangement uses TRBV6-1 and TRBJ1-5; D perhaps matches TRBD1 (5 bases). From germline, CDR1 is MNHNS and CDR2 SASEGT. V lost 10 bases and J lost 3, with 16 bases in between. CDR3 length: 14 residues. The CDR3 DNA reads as TGTGCCACCTCGGGGCGGCTGAACAATCAGCCCCAGCATTTT. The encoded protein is CATSGRLNNQPQHF.

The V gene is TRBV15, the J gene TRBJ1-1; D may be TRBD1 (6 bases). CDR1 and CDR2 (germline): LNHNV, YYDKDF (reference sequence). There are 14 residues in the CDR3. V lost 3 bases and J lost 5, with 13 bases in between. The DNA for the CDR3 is TGTGCCACCAGCAGGTTACAGGGTGGGACTGAAGCTTTCTTT. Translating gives CATSRLQGGTEAFF.

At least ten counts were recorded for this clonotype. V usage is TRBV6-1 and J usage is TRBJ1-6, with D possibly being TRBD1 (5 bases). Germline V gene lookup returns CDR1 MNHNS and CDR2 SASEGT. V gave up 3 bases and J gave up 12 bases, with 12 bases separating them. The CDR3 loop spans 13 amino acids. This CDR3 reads CASSEQGREPLHF. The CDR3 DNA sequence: TGTGCCAGCAGTGAGCAGGGTAGGGAACCCCTCCACTTT.

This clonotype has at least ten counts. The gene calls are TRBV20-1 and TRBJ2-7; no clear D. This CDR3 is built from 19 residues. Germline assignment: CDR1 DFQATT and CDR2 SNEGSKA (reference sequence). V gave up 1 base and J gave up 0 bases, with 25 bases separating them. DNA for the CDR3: TGCAGTGCTAGAGGGGTAAGGGCCATTCACACCAAAAGCTCCTACGAGCAGTACTTC. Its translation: CSARGVRAIHTKSSYEQYF.

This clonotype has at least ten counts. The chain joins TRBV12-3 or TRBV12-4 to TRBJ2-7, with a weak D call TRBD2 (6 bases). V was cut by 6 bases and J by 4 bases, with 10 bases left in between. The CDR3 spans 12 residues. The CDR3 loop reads CASSTGLYEQYF. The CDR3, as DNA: TGTGCCAGCAGCACGGGACTTTACGAGCAGTACTTC.

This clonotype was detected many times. The CDR3 protein is CASSPSGTSFTDTQYF. The DNA of the CDR3 is TGTGCCAGCAGCCCCTCCGGGACTAGCTTCACAGATACGCAGTATTTT. The V and J genes are TRBV6-1 and TRBJ2-3, with 9 bases identical to TRBD2. The germline CDR1 and CDR2 sequences are MNHNS and SASEGT. The CDR3 runs 16 residues. V trimming: 6 bases; J trimming: 2 bases; junction bases outside the gene matches: 9.

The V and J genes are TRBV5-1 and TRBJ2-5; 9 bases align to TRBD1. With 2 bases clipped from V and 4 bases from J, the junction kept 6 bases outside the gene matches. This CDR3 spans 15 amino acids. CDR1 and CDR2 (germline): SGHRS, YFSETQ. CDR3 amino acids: CASSLQGAFGETQYF. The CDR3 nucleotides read TGCGCCAGCAGCTTACAGGGGGCGTTCGGAGAGACCCAGTACTTC.

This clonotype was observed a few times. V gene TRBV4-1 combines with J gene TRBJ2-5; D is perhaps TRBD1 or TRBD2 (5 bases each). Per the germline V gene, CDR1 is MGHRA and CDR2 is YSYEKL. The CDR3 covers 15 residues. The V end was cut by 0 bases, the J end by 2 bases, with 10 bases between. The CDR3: CASSQDLGRQETQYF. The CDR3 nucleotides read TGCGCCAGCAGCCAAGATCTGGGACGGCAAGAGACCCAGTACTTC.

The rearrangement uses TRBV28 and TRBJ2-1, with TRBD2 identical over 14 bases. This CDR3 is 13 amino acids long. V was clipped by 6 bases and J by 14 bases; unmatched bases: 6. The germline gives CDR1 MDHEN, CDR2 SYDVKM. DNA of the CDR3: TGTGCCAGCAGATCCGGGACTAGCGGGAGTAAGTTCTTC. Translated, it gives CASRSGTSGSKFF.

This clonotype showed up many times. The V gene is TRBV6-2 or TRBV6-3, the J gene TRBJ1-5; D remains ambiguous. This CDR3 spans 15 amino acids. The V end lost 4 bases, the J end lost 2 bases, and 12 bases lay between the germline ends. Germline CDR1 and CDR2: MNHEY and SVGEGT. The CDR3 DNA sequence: TGTGCCAGCAGTTCTCCGGCGCGAGGCAATCAGCCCCAGCATTTT. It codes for CASSSPARGNQPQHF.

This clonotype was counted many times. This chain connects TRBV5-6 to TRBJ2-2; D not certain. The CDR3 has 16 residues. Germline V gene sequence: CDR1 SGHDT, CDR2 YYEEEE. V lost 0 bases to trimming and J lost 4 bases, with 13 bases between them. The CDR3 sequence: CASSLDVLRTTGELFF. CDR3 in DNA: TGTGCCAGCAGCTTGGACGTTTTGCGGACCACCGGGGAGCTGTTTTTT.

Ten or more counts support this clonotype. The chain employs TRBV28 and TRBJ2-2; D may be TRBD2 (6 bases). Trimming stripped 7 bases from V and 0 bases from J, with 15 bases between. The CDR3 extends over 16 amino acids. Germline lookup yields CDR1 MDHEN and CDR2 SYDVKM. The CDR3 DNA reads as TGTGCCAGCAAAGATAGCGGAGTCGCGAACACCGGGGAGCTGTTTTTT. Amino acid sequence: CASKDSGVANTGELFF. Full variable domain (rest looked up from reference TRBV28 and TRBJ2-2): DVKVTQSSRYLVKRTGEKVFLECVQDMDHENMFWYRQDPGLGLRLIYFSYDVKMKEKGDIPEGYSVSREKKERFSLILESASTNQTSMYLCASKDSGVANTGELFFGEGSRLTVL.

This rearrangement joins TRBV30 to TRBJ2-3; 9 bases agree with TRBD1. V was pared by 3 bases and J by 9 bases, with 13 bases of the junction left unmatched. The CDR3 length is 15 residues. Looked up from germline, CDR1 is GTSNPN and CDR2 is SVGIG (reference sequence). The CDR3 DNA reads TGTGCCTGGAGGGGAGGGACAGGGCTTTTGGAGACGCAGTATTTT. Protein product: CAWRGGTGLLETQYF.

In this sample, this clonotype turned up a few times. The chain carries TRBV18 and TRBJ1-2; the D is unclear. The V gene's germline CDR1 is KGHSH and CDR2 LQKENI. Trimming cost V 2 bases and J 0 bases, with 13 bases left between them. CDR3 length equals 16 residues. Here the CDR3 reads CASSPEARLANYGYTF. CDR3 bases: TGTGCCAGCTCACCAGAGGCCCGGCTAGCTAACTATGGCTACACCTTC.

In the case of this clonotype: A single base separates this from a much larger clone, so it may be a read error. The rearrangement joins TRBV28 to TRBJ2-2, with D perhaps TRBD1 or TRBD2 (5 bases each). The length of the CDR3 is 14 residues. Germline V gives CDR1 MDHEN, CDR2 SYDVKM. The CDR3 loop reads CASRRDGVTGELLF. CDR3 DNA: TGTGCCAGCAGACGGGACGGGGTCACCGGGGAGCTGCTTTTT.